This TCR beta chain was captured by sequencing in a study of blood T cell repertoires in COVID-19. For the study at large: Samples came from the United States, Italy and Spain, spanning acute and convalescent COVID-19. T cells, B-cell-depleted T cells, or PBMCs supplied cDNA or gDNA.

Original methodology: Quantification of nucleated cells was approximated via reference gene primer amplification. Measured with immunoSEQ multiplex PCR; TCRdb has only the in-frame clones, and not every one. V and J calls and clone size follow that table, whereas D and trimming were derived from the DNA. The sample has about 150,000 clones, 87% seen once. This CDR3 region has 14 residues. Germline V gene data show CDR1 as SGHTA and CDR2 as FQGNSA. V trimming: 5 bases; J trimming: 3 bases; junction bases outside the gene matches: 7. The sequenced sample was peripheral blood. The sequence was collected from a woman aged 55-70 years with active or convalescent COVID-19. V usage is TRBV7-2 and J usage is TRBJ2-7, with TRBD1 matching 7 bases. CDR3 in DNA: TGTGCCAGCAGCCCCCGACGGACAGGCTACGAGCAGTACTTC. Amino acid sequence: CASSPRRTGYEQYF.